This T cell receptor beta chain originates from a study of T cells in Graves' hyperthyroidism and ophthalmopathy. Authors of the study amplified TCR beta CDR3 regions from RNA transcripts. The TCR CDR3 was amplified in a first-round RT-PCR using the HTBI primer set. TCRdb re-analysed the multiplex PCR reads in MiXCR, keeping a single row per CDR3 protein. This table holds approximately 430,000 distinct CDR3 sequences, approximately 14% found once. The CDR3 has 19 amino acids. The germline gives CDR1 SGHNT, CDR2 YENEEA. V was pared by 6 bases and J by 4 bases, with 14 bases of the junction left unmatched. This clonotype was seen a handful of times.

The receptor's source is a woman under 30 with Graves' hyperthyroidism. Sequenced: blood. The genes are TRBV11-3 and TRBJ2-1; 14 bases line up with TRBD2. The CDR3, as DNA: TGTGCCAGCAGACCTCCTCCGGGACTAGCGGGAGACGAGTACAATGAGCAGTTCTTC. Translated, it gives CASRPPPGLAGDEYNEQFF.